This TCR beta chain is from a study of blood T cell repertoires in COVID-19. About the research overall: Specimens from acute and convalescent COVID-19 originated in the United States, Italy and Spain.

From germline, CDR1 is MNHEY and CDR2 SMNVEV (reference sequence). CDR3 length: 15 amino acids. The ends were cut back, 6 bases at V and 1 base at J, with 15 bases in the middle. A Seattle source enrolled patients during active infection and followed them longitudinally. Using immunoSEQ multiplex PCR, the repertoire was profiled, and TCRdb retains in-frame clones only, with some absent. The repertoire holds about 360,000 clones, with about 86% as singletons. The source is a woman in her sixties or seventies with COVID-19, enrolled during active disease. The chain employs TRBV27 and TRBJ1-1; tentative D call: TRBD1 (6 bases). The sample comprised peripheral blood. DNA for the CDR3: TGTGCCAGCAGGCAACCCGGACAGCGGAACACTGAAGCTTTCTTT. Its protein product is CASRQPGQRNTEAFF.